The TCR beta chain described here comes from a study of shared clonotypes between healthy human individuals. General study results and limits: Naive subsets generally exceeded memory subsets in estimated richness. Among donors, sharing of clonotypes was expected to be affected by sequencing depth.

Assay: immunoSEQ multiplex PCR; the TCRdb copy retains only in-frame clones and omits some. The repertoire has roughly 1 million clones, 75% of them found once; the top ten carry about 1.5%. Trimming took 3 bases from V and 3 from J; bases not matched to a gene: 5. Germline CDR1 is SGHRS and CDR2 is YFSETQ. There are 14 residues in the CDR3. CD4+ cells yielded CD45RA+ naive and CD45RA-negative memory subsets. In regard to this clone: What it binds is not known.

The J gene is TRBJ2-7, the V gene TRBV5-1; 8 bases line up with TRBD1. This clonotype was obtained from a man aged 18 to 29 in good health. The material sequenced was memory CD4+ T cells sorted from blood. Subset reported: CD45RA-negative fraction. CDR3 nucleotide sequence: TGCGCCAGCAGCTCGGGGACAGGCCGCTACGAGCAGTACTTC. Protein: CASSSGTGRYEQYF.